The 32 T cell receptor beta chains in this list originate from one sample, sequenced in a study of shared clonotypes between healthy human individuals. Here immunoSEQ multiplex PCR was the method, and the copy in TCRdb shows in-frame clones only, minus some. The sample records about 980,000 clones, 76% being singletons. Material: memory CD4+ T cells sorted from blood. Subset defined: CD45RA-negative fraction. Receptors were obtained from a man between 18 and 35 years old in good health.

The J gene is TRBJ1-1, the V gene TRBV6-6; D gene unclear. Trimming took off 7 bases at V and 0 bases at J, with 12 bases between the two ends. The CDR3 contains 14 residues. Germline V gene data show CDR1 as MNHNY and CDR2 as SVGAGI (reference sequence). CDR3 coding DNA: TGTGCCAGCACCGACTCGTTCATGAACACTGAAGCTTTCTTT. Its translation is CASTDSFMNTEAFF.

The rearrangement joins TRBV11-2 to TRBJ2-4; 10 bases line up with TRBD1. Germline V CDR1 and CDR2: SGHAT, FQNNGV. The CDR3 is made up of 18 amino acids. The V and J ends lost 5 bases and 0 bases, in that order; junction bases with no gene match: 10. CDR3 in DNA: TGTGCCAGCAGCCCGACAGGGGGCTATGCTATAGCCAAAAACATTCAGTACTTC. Translated, it gives CASSPTGGYAIAKNIQYF.

The chain employs TRBV16 and TRBJ1-1; D gene uncertain. V was pared by 2 bases and J by 0 bases, with 10 bases between. The CDR3 has 15 amino acids. The germline V gene encodes CDR1 KGHSY and CDR2 FQNENV. The DNA of the CDR3 is TGTGCCAGCAGCCAAAACAGAATAATGAACACTGAAGCTTTCTTT. As protein: CASSQNRIMNTEAFF.

In this sample, this clone turned up a few times. This chain connects TRBV4-1 to TRBJ2-1; TRBD2 agrees at 11 bases. Per germline, CDR1 MGHRA and CDR2 YSYEKL. The J segment lost 3 bases and the V segment lost 4 bases, leaving 2 bases of the junction unmatched. The CDR3 is 15 amino acids. The CDR3 loop reads CASSRLAGNYNEQFF. In DNA form, the CDR3 reads TGCGCCAGCAGCCGACTAGCGGGGAACTACAATGAGCAGTTCTTC.

J is TRBJ1-5 and V is TRBV30, with 11 nucleotides matching TRBD1. Germline values: CDR1 GTSNPN, CDR2 SVGIG (reference sequence). V trimming: 0 bases; J trimming: 6 bases; junction bases outside the gene matches: 7. There are 16 residues in the CDR3. DNA of the CDR3: TGTGCCTGGAGTGTACAAGGACAGGGGGCCTTTCAGCCCCAGCATTTT. Protein sequence: CAWSVQGQGAFQPQHF.

The chain employs TRBV5-1 and TRBJ2-3, with D tentatively TRBD1 (6 bases). V was trimmed by 0 bases and J by 5 bases, leaving 10 bases between them. The germline V gene has CDR1 SGHRS and CDR2 YFSETQ. The CDR3 has 14 amino acids. The CDR3 DNA reads as TGCGCCAGCAGCTTGGGAGCAGGGGTAGATACGCAGTATTTT. This sequence encodes CASSLGAGVDTQYF.

This chain joins TRBV2 and TRBJ2-4, with TRBD1 matching over 10 bases. Trimming cost V 4 bases and J 10 bases; bases outside gene matches: 7. CDR3 length: 14 residues. The V gene's germline CDR1 is SNHLY and CDR2 FYNNEI. CDR3 DNA sequence: TGTGCCAGCAGTGGGGACAGGGGACGTCTTATTCAGTACTTC. It yields the protein CASSGDRGRLIQYF.

The CDR3 DNA is TGTGCCAGCAGCGTCGCTAGGAACACCGGGGAGCTGTTTTTT. The encoded protein is CASSVARNTGELFF. The chain links TRBV7-3 to TRBJ2-2; D gene unclear. V lost 5 bases, J lost 1 base, and 8 bases lay in between. In germline, CDR1 is SGHTA, CDR2 FQGTGA. CDR3 size: 14 residues.

The rearrangement links TRBV5-1 to TRBJ2-3; D uncertain. The CDR3 is 13 amino acids. V lost 0 bases and J lost 6, with 8 bases in between. Germline V gene sequence: CDR1 SGHRS, CDR2 YFSETQ. CDR3 in amino acids: CASSLGSFDTQYF. The DNA for the CDR3 is TGCGCCAGCAGCTTGGGTAGTTTTGATACGCAGTATTTT. The full variable domain, with the rest looked up from reference TRBV5-1 and TRBJ2-3, is KAGVTQTPRYLIKTRGQQVTLSCSPISGHRSVSWYQQTPGQGLQFLFEYFSETQRNKGNFPGRFSGRQFSNSRSEMNVSTLELGDSALYLCASSLGSFDTQYFGPGTRLTVL.

The chain is built from TRBV6-1 and TRBJ2-7, with a weak D call TRBD2 (6 bases). The CDR3 contains 15 residues. The germline V and J ends were trimmed by 7 bases and 4 bases, with 20 bases remaining between them. CDR1 MNHNS and CDR2 SASEGT come from the germline V gene. The CDR3 DNA reads as TGTGCCAGCACTCGGTTACTAGCTGGGGATTACGAGCAGTACTTC. Translated, it gives CASTRLLAGDYEQYF.

The sample holds one count of this clone. The rearrangement links TRBV6-1 to TRBJ2-4; no firm D call. This CDR3 is 14 amino acids long. V lost 7 bases, J lost 8 bases, and 18 bases lay in between. From germline, CDR1 is MNHNS and CDR2 SASEGT. In DNA, the CDR3 is TGTGCCAGCAAGAAGGACGGAACTATAGACATTCAGTACTTC. It translates to CASKKDGTIDIQYF.

This clone has only a few counts. The V gene is TRBV5-6, the J gene TRBJ1-5; maybe TRBD1 (5 bases). The V and J ends lost 4 bases and 8 bases respectively, with 16 bases between them. CDR3 size: 14 residues. The germline V gene has CDR1 SGHDT and CDR2 YYEEEE. CDR3 DNA sequence: TGTGCCAGCAGCCCCCGGCGGGGGGGGGAGCCCCAGCATTTT. It yields the protein CASSPRRGGEPQHF.

The chain has TRBV7-9 and TRBJ1-1; D remains ambiguous. CDR1 and CDR2 from the germline V gene are SEHNR and FQNEAQ (reference sequence). The CDR3 totals 12 residues. V was clipped by 6 bases and J by 4 bases, with 9 bases between them. CDR3 loop: CASSFKSTEAFF. In nucleotides, the CDR3 is TGTGCCAGCAGTTTTAAGTCCACTGAAGCTTTCTTT.

This clone was observed a handful of times. This chain links TRBV30 with TRBJ1-2; 9 bases are a match to TRBD1. V lost 5 bases and J lost 6; bases outside the gene matches: 7. Germline V gene lookup returns CDR1 GTSNPN and CDR2 SVGIG (reference sequence). The CDR3 loop spans 13 amino acids. The CDR3 DNA reads as TGTGCCTGGCTTAGACAGGGGGTGGATGGCTACACCTTC. Amino acid sequence: CAWLRQGVDGYTF. The full variable domain, with the rest looked up from reference TRBV30 and TRBJ1-2, is SQTIHQWPATLVQPVGSPLSLECTVEGTSNPNLYWYRQAAGRGLQLLFYSVGIGQISSEVPQNLSASRPQDRQFILSSKKLLLSDSGFYLCAWLRQGVDGYTFGSGTRLTVV.

The chain recombines TRBV11-2 with TRBJ1-6, with D perhaps TRBD1 (5 bases). Trimming pared 5 bases from V and 9 bases from J, leaving 17 bases between. This CDR3 is 15 amino acids long. Germline CDR1 and CDR2: SGHAT and FQNNGV. The CDR3 spells CASSPTGGGISPLHF. The CDR3 nucleotides read TGTGCCAGCAGCCCCACTGGGGGAGGGATTTCACCCCTCCACTTT.

The chain uses TRBV5-1 and TRBJ1-5; 8 bases align to TRBD1. Germline CDR1 SGHRS, CDR2 YFSETQ. This CDR3 spans 14 amino acids. J lost 3 bases, V lost 5 bases, and 4 bases had no gene match. Here the CDR3 reads CASSRQGINQPQHF. The CDR3 DNA reads TGCGCCAGCAGTCGACAGGGGATCAATCAGCCCCAGCATTTT.

This chain links TRBV2 with TRBJ1-6; a weak D match, TRBD1 (6 bases). V was cut by 5 bases and J by 4 bases, with 9 bases left in between. Germline CDR1 reads SNHLY; CDR2 reads FYNNEI. The CDR3 has 14 residues. CDR3 protein: CASSRQVYNSPLHF. The CDR3 DNA reads as TGTGCCAGCAGTCGACAGGTTTATAATTCACCCCTCCACTTT.

About this clone itself: The identical CDR3 is also encoded by other nucleotide sequences in the sample. The chain has TRBV7-2 and TRBJ1-6, with D possibly matching TRBD1 (6 bases). Trimming took off 1 base at V and 4 bases at J, with 8 bases between the two ends. The germline V gene has CDR1 SGHTA and CDR2 FQGNSA. This CDR3 is 15 amino acids long. CDR3 region: CASSLVQGYNSPLHF. The CDR3 nucleotides read TGTGCCAGCAGCTTAGTTCAGGGGTATAATTCACCCCTCCACTTT.

This clone was picked up a small number of times. The chain is built from TRBV2 and TRBJ1-4, with D possibly TRBD1 on 5 matching bases. Trimming cost V 5 bases and J 3 bases, with 16 bases left between them. There are 16 residues in the CDR3. Germline V gives CDR1 SNHLY, CDR2 FYNNEI. The CDR3 protein is CASSRTQGVSNEKLFF. The CDR3 DNA sequence: TGTGCCAGCAGTAGAACCCAAGGGGTATCTAATGAAAAACTGTTTTTT.

This chain connects TRBV19 to TRBJ2-5, with D possibly being TRBD1 (5 bases). Per germline, CDR1 LNHDA and CDR2 SQIVND (reference sequence). The length of the CDR3 is 13 residues. V lost 3 bases and J 4 bases, leaving 9 bases between the germline ends. CDR3 nucleotide sequence: TGTGCCAGTAGTATTCAGGGATTAGAGACCCAGTACTTC. Translated, it gives CASSIQGLETQYF.

This clone has just a few counts. J is TRBJ2-2 and V is TRBV9; 7 bases are shared with TRBD2. Per the germline V gene, CDR1 is SGDLS and CDR2 is YYNGEE. V lost 7 bases and J lost 4; bases outside the gene matches: 13. This CDR3 contains 16 residues. In nucleotides, the CDR3 is TGTGCCAGCGCCCCTAGCGGTGGGAGGGGCACCGGGGAGCTGTTTTTT. It codes for CASAPSGGRGTGELFF.

In this sample, this clone turned up a few times. The chain uses TRBV4-1 and TRBJ2-2; perhaps TRBD2 as D (6 bases). The CDR3 runs 17 residues. The V end was cut by 2 bases, the J end by 1 base, with 14 bases between. Germline V gene data show CDR1 as MGHRA and CDR2 as YSYEKL. CDR3 in amino acids: CASSQLGAGRNTGELFF. CDR3 coding DNA: TGCGCCAGCAGCCAACTTGGGGCGGGAAGGAACACCGGGGAGCTGTTTTTT.

This clone was counted only a few times. The CDR3 protein is CASSLVSTGGSGGNEQFF. The DNA of the CDR3 is TGTGCCAGCAGCTTAGTTTCTACAGGGGGCAGTGGTGGCAATGAGCAGTTCTTC. The rearrangement links TRBV7-2 to TRBJ2-1; 9 nucleotides agree with TRBD1. With 1 base clipped from V and 6 bases from J, the junction kept 13 bases outside the gene matches. This CDR3 has 18 residues. From germline, CDR1 is SGHTA and CDR2 FQGNSA.

The chain has TRBV5-4 and TRBJ2-7; tentatively, D is TRBD1 (5 bases). The length of the CDR3 is 12 residues. Germline-derived CDR1 and CDR2 are SGHNT and YYREEE (reference sequence). With 2 bases removed from V and 4 bases from J, the gap between germline ends came to 7 bases. CDR3: CASSFQGYEQYF. DNA for the CDR3: TGTGCCAGCAGCTTCCAGGGATACGAGCAGTACTTC.

In its sample, this clone was seen a few times. The rearrangement uses TRBV5-6 and TRBJ1-1, with TRBD1 identical over 7 bases. The CDR3 sequence is 16 residues long. Trimming cost V 1 base and J 1 base; bases outside gene matches: 7. Germline V gene lookup returns CDR1 SGHDT and CDR2 YYEEEE. CDR3 sequence (DNA): TGTGCCAGCAGCTTGTTCCAGGGGGAAAGGAACACTGAAGCTTTCTTT. Its protein is CASSLFQGERNTEAFF.

This chain joins TRBV5-1 and TRBJ2-1; 9 nucleotides agree with TRBD2. J lost 7 bases, V lost 4 bases, and 9 bases had no gene match. CDR1 and CDR2 from the germline V gene are SGHRS and YFSETQ. The CDR3 has 15 residues. The DNA for the CDR3 is TGCGCCAGCAGCCCAGTAGCGGGAGCCTTAAATGAGCAGTTCTTC. As protein: CASSPVAGALNEQFF.

The V and J genes are TRBV28 and TRBJ2-4; D is unclear. This CDR3 is built from 16 residues. V lost 2 bases, J lost 0 bases, and 11 bases lay in between. Germline-derived CDR1 and CDR2 are MDHEN and SYDVKM. The CDR3 DNA sequence: TGTGCCAGCAGTTTAAAGACACTCCTAGCCAAAAACATTCAGTACTTC. It encodes CASSLKTLLAKNIQYF.

The V gene is TRBV9, the J gene TRBJ1-5; D is unresolved. Trimming left V 7 bases short and J 3 bases short, with 8 bases between. From germline, CDR1 is SGDLS and CDR2 YYNGEE. This CDR3 spans 12 amino acids. CDR3 coding DNA: TGTGCCAGCGGGCTTGCCAATCAGCCCCAGCATTTT. Its translation is CASGLANQPQHF.

Concerning this clone itself: A read error may be the cause here, since a much bigger clone is one base away. The chain links TRBV2 to TRBJ1-1; the D is unclear. The CDR3 runs to 13 residues. Trimming stripped 6 bases from V and 0 bases from J, with 8 bases between. The germline CDR1 and CDR2 sequences are SNHLY and FYNNEI. The CDR3 reads CASSVGLNTEAFF. The CDR3 DNA sequence: TGTGCCAGCAGCGTAGGGTTGAACACTGAAGCTTTCTTT.

This CDR3 reads CASSVELAGELFF. The CDR3 region has the DNA TGTGCCAGCAGCGTAGAACTGGCCGGGGAGCTGTTTTTT. This rearrangement joins TRBV9 to TRBJ2-2; the D is unclear. The CDR3 is 13 residues long. V dropped 0 bases and J dropped 6 bases, with 6 bases sitting between them. Germline V lookup: CDR1 SGDLS, CDR2 YYNGEE.

The chain uses TRBV10-3 and TRBJ1-4; 7 bases match TRBD1. The V gene end was trimmed by 3 bases and the J gene end by 4 bases; junction bases not matched to a gene: 11. CDR3 length equals 17 residues. CDR1 and CDR2 from the germline V gene are ENHRY and SYGVKD. CDR3 amino acids: CAISDVGGGAGNEKLFF. For the CDR3, the DNA is TGTGCCATCAGTGATGTGGGAGGGGGCGCCGGTAATGAAAAACTGTTTTTT.

This rearrangement joins TRBV5-1 to TRBJ1-1; perhaps TRBD1 as D (6 bases). Germline V gene lookup returns CDR1 SGHRS and CDR2 YFSETQ. The CDR3 is 14 residues long. V was trimmed by 5 bases and J by 5 bases, leaving 16 bases between them. CDR3 DNA sequence: TGCGCCAGCAGATCCCAGTCACAGGGTACTGAAGCTTTCTTT. Protein product: CASRSQSQGTEAFF.